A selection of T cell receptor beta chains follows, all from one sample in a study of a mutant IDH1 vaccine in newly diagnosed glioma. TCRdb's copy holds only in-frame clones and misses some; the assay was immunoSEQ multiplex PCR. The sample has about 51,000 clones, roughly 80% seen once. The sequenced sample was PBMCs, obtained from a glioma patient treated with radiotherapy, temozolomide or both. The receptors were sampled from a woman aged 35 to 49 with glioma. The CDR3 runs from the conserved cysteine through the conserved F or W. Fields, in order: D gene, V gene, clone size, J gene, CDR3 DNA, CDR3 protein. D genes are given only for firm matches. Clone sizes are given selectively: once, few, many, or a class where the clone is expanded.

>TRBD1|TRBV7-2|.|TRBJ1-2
TGTGCCAGCAGCTCGTGGACAGGCGCACAGGGGAAAAACTATGGCTACACCTTC
CASSSWTGAQGKNYGYTF
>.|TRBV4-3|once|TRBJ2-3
TGCGCCAGCAGCCATGATGGGGTTTCTAGCACAGATACGCAGTATTTT
CASSHDGVSSTDTQYF
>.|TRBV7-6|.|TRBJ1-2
TGTGCCAGCAGCTTAGGGGGCGGTCGAGGCTACACCTTC
CASSLGGGRGYTF
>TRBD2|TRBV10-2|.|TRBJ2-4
TGCGCCAGCAGCCCCCCCTTCAGCGGGACCCCGGCGGGCAAAAACATTCAGTACTTC
CASSPPFSGTPAGKNIQYF
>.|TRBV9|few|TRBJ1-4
TGTGCCAGCAGCGTAGGACTGAGGGATGAAAAACTGTTTTTT
CASSVGLRDEKLFF
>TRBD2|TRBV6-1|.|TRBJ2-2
TGTGCCACCCCCCTGGGGGGGTTGGCCACCGGGGAGCTGTTTTTT
CATPLGGLATGELFF
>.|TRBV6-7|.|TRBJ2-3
TGTGCCAGCAGTTACTCTCCGAGCACAGATACGCAGTATTTT
CASSYSPSTDTQYF
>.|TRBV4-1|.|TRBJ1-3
TGCGCCAGCAGCCAAGACGCCTCACTAGGAAACACCATATATTTT
CASSQDASLGNTIYF
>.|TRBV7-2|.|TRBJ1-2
TGTGCCAGCAGCCTTAGTAACTATGGCTACACCTTC
CASSLSNYGYTF
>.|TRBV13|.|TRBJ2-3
TGTGCCAGCAGCTTAGTTTCAGATACGCAGTATTTT
CASSLVSDTQYF
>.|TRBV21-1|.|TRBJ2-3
TGTGCCCCCACACCAGAACAGCCCCTTCAAAACACAGATACGCAGTATTTT
CAPTPEQPLQNTDTQYF
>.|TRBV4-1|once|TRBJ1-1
TGCGCCAGCAGCCGGCGCACGGGTGGCGGCACTGAAGCTTTCTTT
CASSRRTGGGTEAFF
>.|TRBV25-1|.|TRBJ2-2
TGTGCCAGCACGAGAATGGGGGAGCTGTTTTTT
CASTRMGELFF
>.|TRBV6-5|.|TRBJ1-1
TGTGCCAGCACGGTCCTAGGGGACACTGAAGCTTTCTTT
CASTVLGDTEAFF
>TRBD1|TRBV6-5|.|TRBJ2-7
TGTGCCAGCAGGCAAACCGGGACAGGGGGCTACGAGCAGTACTTC
CASRQTGTGGYEQYF
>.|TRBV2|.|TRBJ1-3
TGTGCCAGCAGGTGGCAGGAAGGAAACACCATATATTTT
CASRWQEGNTIYF
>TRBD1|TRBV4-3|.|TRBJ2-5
TGCGCCAGCAGCCAAGCACAGGGGGCAGGAGAGACCCAGTACTTC
CASSQAQGAGETQYF
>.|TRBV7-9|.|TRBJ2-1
TGTGCCAGCAGAACCCCGGGACGTACTATAAACAATGAGCAGTTCTTC
CASRTPGRTINNEQFF
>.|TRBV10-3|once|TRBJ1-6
TGTGCCATCACGGGAGACAGCTCCTATAATTCACCCCTCCACTTT
CAITGDSSYNSPLHF
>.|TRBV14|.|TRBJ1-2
TGTGCCAGCAGCCAAGCTTTAGCCAGCGGGTATGGCTACACCTTC
CASSQALASGYGYTF
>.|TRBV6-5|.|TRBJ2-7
TGTGCCAGCAGTTACGGGACACAGACGTGGGAGCAGTACTTC
CASSYGTQTWEQYF
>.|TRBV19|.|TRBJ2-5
TGTGCCAGTAGTATGGTACATTGGGGTCAAGAGACCCAGTACTTC
CASSMVHWGQETQYF
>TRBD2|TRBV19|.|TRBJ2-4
TGTGCCAGTAGTACCCCCCCCTTGTGGCGGGGGGAAAACATTCAGTACTTC
CASSTPPLWRGENIQYF
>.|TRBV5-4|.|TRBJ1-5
TGTGCCAGCAGCTTGGTCCCAGGTCAGCCCCAGCATTTT
CASSLVPGQPQHF
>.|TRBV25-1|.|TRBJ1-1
TGTGCCAGCAGTGACACAGGTTCCGGGGACACTGAAGCTTTCTTT
CASSDTGSGDTEAFF
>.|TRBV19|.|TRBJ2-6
TGTGCCAGTAGTATCTCTTCTCAACAGGGTGTGGTCTCTGGGGCCAACGTCCTGACTTTC
CASSISSQQGVVSGANVLTF
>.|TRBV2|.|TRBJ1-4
TGTGCCAGCAGTGAGCAGACAGCCTTTGCGGAAAAACTGTTTTTT
CASSEQTAFAEKLFF